A single sample is the source of the 3 T cell receptor beta chains below, sequenced in a study of T cells after yellow fever vaccination. A single record per CDR3 protein comes from TCRdb applying MiXCR to the 5' RACE reads. The sample has about 30,000 distinct CDR3 sequences; 6.3% are singletons. Specimen: PBMCs, either bulk or a sorted T-cell subset (CD4+, CD8+, memory, or dextramer-sorted; not recorded which), collected on the day of the yellow fever booster vaccination. The receptor set was obtained from a man under 40 who received the YFV17D yellow fever vaccine.

Points on this clonotype: This sequence may be a read error, since a much larger clone differs from it by one base. This rearrangement joins TRBV12-3 or TRBV12-4 to TRBJ1-5, with D hard to call. The CDR3 loop spans 13 amino acids. V was pared by 6 bases and J by 2 bases, with 8 bases between. The CDR3 reads CASRLLRNQPQHF. Written as DNA, the CDR3 is TGTGCCAGCAGGTTACTCCGCAATCAGCCCCAGCATTTT.

The V and J genes are TRBV6-5 and TRBJ2-2; D is possibly TRBD2 (5 bases). Germline V CDR1 and CDR2: MNHEY, SVGAGI. The germline V and J ends were trimmed by 1 base and 2 bases, with 20 bases remaining between them. CDR3 length: 19 amino acids. This CDR3 is CASSYYSSHHNPNTGELFF. CDR3 in DNA: TGTGCCAGCAGTTACTATTCTAGCCACCATAACCCCAACACCGGGGAGCTGTTTTTT.

This clonotype was found many times. V and J are TRBV12-3 or TRBV12-4 and TRBJ1-1; possibly TRBD1 for D (5 bases). The CDR3 loop spans 13 amino acids. The V end lost 6 bases, the J end lost 7 bases, and 15 bases lay between the germline ends. The chain's CDR3 is CASRLPGLGEAFF. The CDR3 DNA reads TGTGCCAGCAGACTGCCAGGGCTAGGTGAAGCTTTCTTT.